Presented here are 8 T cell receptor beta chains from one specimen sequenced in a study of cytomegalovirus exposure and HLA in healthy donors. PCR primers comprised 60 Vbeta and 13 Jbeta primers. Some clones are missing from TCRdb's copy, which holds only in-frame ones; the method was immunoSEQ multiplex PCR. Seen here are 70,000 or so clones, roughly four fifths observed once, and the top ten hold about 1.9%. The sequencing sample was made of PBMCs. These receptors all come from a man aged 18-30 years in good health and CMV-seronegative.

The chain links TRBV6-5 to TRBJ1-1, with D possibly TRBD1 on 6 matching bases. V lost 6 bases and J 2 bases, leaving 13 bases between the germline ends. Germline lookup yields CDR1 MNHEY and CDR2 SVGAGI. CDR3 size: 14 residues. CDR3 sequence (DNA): TGTGCCAGCAGGTATCACAGGGATAACACTGAAGCTTTCTTT. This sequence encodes CASRYHRDNTEAFF.

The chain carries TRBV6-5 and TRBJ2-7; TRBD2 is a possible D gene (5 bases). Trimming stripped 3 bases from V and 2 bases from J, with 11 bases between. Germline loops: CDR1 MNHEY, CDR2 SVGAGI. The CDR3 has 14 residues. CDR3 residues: CASSYRAETYEQYF. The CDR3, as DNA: TGTGCCAGCAGTTATAGAGCGGAGACCTACGAGCAGTACTTC.

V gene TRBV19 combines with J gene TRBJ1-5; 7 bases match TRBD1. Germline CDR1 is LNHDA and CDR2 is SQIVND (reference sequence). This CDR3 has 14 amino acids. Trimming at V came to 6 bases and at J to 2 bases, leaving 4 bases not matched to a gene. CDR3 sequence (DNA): TGTGCCAGTAGAAATACAGGGGGCAATCAGCCCCAGCATTTT. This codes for CASRNTGGNQPQHF.

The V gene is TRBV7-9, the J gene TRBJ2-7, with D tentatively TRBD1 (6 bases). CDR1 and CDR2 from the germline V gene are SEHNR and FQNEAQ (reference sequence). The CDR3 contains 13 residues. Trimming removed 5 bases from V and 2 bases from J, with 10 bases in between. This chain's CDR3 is CASSPGQTYEQYF. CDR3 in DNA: TGTGCCAGCAGCCCCGGACAGACCTACGAGCAGTACTTC.

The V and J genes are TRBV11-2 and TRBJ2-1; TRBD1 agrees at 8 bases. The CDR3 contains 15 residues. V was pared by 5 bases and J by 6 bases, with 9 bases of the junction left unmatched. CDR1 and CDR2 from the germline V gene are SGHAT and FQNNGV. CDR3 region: CASSQNQGAVNEQFF. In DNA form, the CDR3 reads TGTGCCAGCAGCCAGAATCAGGGGGCGGTCAATGAGCAGTTCTTC.

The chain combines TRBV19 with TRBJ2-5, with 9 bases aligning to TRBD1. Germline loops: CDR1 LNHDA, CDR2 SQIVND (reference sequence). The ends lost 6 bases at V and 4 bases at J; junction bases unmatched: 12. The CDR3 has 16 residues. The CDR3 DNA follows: TGTGCCAGTAGACCTGGGACAGGGCAAACGGGAGAGACCCAGTACTTC. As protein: CASRPGTGQTGETQYF.

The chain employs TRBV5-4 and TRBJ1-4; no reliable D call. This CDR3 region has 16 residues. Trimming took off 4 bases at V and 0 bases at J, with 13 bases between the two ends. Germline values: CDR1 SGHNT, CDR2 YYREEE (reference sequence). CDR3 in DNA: TGTGCCAGCAGCGCCGGGGAAGACTCAACTAATGAAAAACTGTTTTTT. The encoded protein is CASSAGEDSTNEKLFF.

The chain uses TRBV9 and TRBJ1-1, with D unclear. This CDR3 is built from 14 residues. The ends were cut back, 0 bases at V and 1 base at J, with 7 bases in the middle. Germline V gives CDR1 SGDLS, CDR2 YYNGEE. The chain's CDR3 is CASSVAQKNTEAFF. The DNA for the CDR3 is TGTGCCAGCAGCGTAGCCCAGAAGAACACTGAAGCTTTCTTT.